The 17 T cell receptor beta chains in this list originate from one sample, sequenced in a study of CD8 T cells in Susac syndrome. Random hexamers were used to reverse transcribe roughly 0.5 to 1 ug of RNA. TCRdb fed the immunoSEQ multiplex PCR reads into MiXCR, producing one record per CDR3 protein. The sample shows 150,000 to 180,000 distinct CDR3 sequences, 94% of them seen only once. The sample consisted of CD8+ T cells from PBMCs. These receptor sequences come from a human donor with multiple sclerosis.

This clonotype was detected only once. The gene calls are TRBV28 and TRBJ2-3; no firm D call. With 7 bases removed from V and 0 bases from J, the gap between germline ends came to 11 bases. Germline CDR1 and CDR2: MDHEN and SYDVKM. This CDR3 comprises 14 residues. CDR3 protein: CASKKAPSTDTQYF. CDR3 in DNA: TGTGCCAGCAAAAAGGCCCCTAGCACAGATACGCAGTATTTT.

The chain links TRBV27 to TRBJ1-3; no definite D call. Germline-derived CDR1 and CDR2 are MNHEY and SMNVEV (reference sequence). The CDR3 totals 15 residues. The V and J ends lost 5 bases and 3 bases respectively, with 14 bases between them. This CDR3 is CASSPGGGGGNTIYF. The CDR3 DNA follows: TGTGCCAGCAGTCCCGGAGGAGGAGGTGGAAACACCATATATTTT.

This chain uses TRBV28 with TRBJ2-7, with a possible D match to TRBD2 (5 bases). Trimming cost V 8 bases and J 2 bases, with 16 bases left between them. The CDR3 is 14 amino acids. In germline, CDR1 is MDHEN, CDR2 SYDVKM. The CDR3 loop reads CASRRLAKPYEQYF. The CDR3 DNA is TGTGCCAGCCGCCGTCTAGCCAAACCCTACGAGCAGTACTTC.

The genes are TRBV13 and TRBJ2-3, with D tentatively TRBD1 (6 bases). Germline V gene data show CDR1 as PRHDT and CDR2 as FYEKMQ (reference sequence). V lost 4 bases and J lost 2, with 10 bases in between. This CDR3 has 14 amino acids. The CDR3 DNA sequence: TGTGCCAGCAGCTCAGGACAGACCACAGATACGCAGTATTTT. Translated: CASSSGQTTDTQYF.

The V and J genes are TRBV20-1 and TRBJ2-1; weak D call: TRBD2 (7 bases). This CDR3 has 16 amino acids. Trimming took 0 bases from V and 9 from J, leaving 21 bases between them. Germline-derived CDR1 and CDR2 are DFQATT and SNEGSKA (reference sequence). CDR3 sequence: CSARDRGGASRGEQFF. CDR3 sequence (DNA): TGCAGTGCTAGAGATAGAGGGGGGGCGAGTCGTGGTGAGCAGTTCTTC.

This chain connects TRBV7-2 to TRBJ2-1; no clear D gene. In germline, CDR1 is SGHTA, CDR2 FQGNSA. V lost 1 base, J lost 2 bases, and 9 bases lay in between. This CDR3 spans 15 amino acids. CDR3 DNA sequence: TGTGCCAGCAGCTTAGTCACATCGGCCTACAATGAGCAGTTCTTC. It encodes CASSLVTSAYNEQFF.

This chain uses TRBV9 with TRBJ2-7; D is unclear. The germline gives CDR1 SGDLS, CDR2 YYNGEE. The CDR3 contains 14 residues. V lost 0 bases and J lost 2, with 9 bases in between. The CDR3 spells CASSVANTAYEQYF. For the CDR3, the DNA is TGTGCCAGCAGCGTAGCTAACACCGCCTACGAGCAGTACTTC.

CDR3 nucleotides: TGTGCCAGCAGTTTCCGATCAACTAATGAAAAACTGTTTTTT. It translates to CASSFRSTNEKLFF. J is TRBJ1-4 and V is TRBV27; D remains unclear. Germline values: CDR1 MNHEY, CDR2 SMNVEV (reference sequence). The CDR3 is 14 amino acids. V dropped 3 bases and J dropped 0 bases, with 5 bases sitting between them.

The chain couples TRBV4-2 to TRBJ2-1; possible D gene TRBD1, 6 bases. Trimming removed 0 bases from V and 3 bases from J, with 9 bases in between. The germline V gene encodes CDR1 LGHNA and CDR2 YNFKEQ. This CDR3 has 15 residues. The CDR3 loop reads CASSQEGGGYNEQFF. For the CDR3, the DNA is TGTGCCAGCAGCCAAGAAGGGGGTGGCTACAATGAGCAGTTCTTC.

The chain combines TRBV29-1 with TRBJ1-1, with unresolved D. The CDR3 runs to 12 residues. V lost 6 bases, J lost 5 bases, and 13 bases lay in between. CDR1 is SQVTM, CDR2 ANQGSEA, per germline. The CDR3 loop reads CSVLGRVTEAFF. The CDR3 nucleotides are TGCAGCGTCCTCGGTAGGGTAACTGAAGCTTTCTTT.

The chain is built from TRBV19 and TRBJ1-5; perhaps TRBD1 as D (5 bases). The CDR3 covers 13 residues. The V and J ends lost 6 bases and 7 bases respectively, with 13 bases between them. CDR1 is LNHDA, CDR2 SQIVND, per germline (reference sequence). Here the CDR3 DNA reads TGTGCCAGTAGCGCGGGGGTAAGGCAGCCCCAGCATTTT. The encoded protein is CASSAGVRQPQHF.

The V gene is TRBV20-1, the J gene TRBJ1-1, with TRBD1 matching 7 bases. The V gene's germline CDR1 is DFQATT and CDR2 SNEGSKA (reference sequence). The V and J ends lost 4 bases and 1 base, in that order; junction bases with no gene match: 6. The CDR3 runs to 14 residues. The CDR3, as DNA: TGCAGTGCTACCGACAGGGCCTGGAACACTGAAGCTTTCTTT. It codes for CSATDRAWNTEAFF.

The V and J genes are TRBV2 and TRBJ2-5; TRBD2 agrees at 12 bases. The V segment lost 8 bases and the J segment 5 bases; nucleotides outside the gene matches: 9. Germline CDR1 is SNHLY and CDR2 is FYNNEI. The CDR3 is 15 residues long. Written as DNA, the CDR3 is TGTGCCAGCGTCGCTAGCGGGGGGGCTTCGGAGACCCAGTACTTC. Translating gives CASVASGGASETQYF.

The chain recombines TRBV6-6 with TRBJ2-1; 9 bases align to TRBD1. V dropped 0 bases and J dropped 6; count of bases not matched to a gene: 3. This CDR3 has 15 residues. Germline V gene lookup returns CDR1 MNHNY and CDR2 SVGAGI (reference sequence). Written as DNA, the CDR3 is TGTGCCAGCAGTTACTCGGGGACAGGGCTCAATGAGCAGTTCTTC. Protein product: CASSYSGTGLNEQFF.

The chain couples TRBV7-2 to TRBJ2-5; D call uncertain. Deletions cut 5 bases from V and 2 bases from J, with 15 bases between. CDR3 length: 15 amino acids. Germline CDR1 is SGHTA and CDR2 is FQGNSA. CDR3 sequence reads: CASSISGVLQETQYF. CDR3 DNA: TGTGCCAGCAGCATCAGTGGGGTCCTACAAGAGACCCAGTACTTC.

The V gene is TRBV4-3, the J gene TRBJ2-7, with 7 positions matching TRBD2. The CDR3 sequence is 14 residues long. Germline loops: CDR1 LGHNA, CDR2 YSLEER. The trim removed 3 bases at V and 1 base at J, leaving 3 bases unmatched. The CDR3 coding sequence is TGCGCCAGCAGCCAGGGCGGGAGATCCTACGAGCAGTACTTC. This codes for CASSQGGRSYEQYF.

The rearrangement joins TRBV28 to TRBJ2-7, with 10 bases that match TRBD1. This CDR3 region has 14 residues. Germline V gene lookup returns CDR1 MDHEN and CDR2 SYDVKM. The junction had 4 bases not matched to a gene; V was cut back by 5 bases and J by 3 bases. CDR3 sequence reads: CASSPGTGDYEQYF. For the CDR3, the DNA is TGTGCCAGCAGTCCAGGGACAGGGGACTACGAGCAGTACTTC.